Below, 28 T cell receptor beta chains from the same sample are listed, as sequenced in a study of regulatory T cells in long-lasting Graves disease. The time point here: newly diagnosed GD, antithyroid drugs for less than 3 months. After RNA was extracted from PBMCs, the TCR library was made from it. Arm-PCR of CDR3 regions and iRepertoire HTBI primers were the basis on which TCR beta libraries were built. TCRdb called the multiplex PCR reads again in MiXCR, with one record for every CDR3 protein. The table shows 450,000 to 600,000 distinct CDR3 sequences, with 13% occurring only once. These records were also assigned to another study, of T cells in Graves' hyperthyroidism and ophthalmopathy.

Sequences were derived from peripheral blood mononuclear cells (PBMCs), sampled at new diagnosis, from a patient treated with antithyroid drugs. These receptors all come from a man aged 25 to 45 with Graves disease.

This clonotype showed up many times. The V call is TRBV6-5, the J call TRBJ1-1; D remains ambiguous. Trimming took off 4 bases at V and 1 base at J, with 10 bases between the two ends. The germline CDR1 and CDR2 sequences are MNHEY and SVGAGI. The CDR3 covers 14 residues. The CDR3 reads CASSFRRGNTEAFF. CDR3 nucleotide sequence: TGTGCCAGCAGTTTCCGCCGGGGGAACACTGAAGCTTTCTTT.

This clonotype was counted many times. The J gene is TRBJ2-1, the V gene TRBV20-1; no firm D call. Trimming removed 4 bases from V and 4 bases from J, with 14 bases in between. Germline-derived CDR1 and CDR2 are DFQATT and SNEGSKA (reference sequence). CDR3 size: 14 residues. The CDR3 DNA follows: TGCAGTGCTAATCCGGGTCACGATTACAATGAGCAGTTCTTC. This sequence encodes CSANPGHDYNEQFF.

This chain uses TRBV19 with TRBJ2-7, with TRBD1 as a possible D gene (6 bases). The length of the CDR3 is 14 residues. V lost 4 bases, J lost 3 bases, and 13 bases lay in between. CDR1 and CDR2 (germline): LNHDA, SQIVND (reference sequence). CDR3 residues: CASSTQTGSYEQYF. The CDR3 region has the DNA TGTGCCAGTAGTACACAAACAGGGAGCTACGAGCAGTACTTC.

Only a few counts were recorded for this clonotype. V and J are TRBV10-2 and TRBJ1-1, with a tentative D call TRBD1 (6 bases). The ends were cut back, 2 bases at V and 6 bases at J, with 13 bases in the middle. CDR3 length: 14 residues. Germline V lookup: CDR1 WSHSY, CDR2 SAAADI. The CDR3 loop reads CASSEGGALAEAFF. For the CDR3, the DNA is TGCGCCAGCAGTGAGGGGGGGGCGCTGGCTGAAGCTTTCTTT.

In its sample, this clonotype was seen many times. J is TRBJ2-2 and V is TRBV12-3 or TRBV12-4, with TRBD1 matching 7 bases. Losses at the gene ends were 5 bases for V and 0 bases for J; bases not matched to a gene: 6. The CDR3 length is 16 residues. DNA for the CDR3: TGTGCCAGCAGTCCGACGGACAGGTCGAACACCGGGGAGCTGTTTTTT. As protein: CASSPTDRSNTGELFF.

This chain connects TRBV6-1 to TRBJ1-1, with a possible D match to TRBD1 (6 bases). Germline loops: CDR1 MNHNS, CDR2 SASEGT. Trimming removed 2 bases from V and 7 bases from J, with 11 bases in between. The CDR3 sequence is 13 residues long. CDR3 nucleotide sequence: TGTGCCAGCAGTGAAAGGGAACAGGGTGAAGCTTTCTTT. It specifies CASSEREQGEAFF.

CDR3 coding DNA: TGTGCCAGCAGCTCCAGACCAGAAGGTGAGCAGTTCTTC. Translating it yields CASSSRPEGEQFF. The V gene is TRBV11-3, the J gene TRBJ2-1; the D is unclear. V gave up 4 bases and J gave up 9 bases, with 13 bases separating them. Germline V CDR1 and CDR2: SGHNT, YENEEA. The CDR3 totals 13 residues.

This clonotype was detected a few times. The V and J genes are TRBV14 and TRBJ2-3; TRBD2 aligns across 8 bases. This CDR3 has 16 amino acids. Losses at the gene ends were 8 bases for V and 2 bases for J; bases not matched to a gene: 12. The germline CDR1 and CDR2 sequences are SGHDN and FVKESK. CDR3 coding DNA: TGTGCCAGCTTGTGGAAGACTAGCGCCGACACAGATACGCAGTATTTT. Its protein product is CASLWKTSADTDTQYF.

This clonotype was counted many times. The genes are TRBV7-9 and TRBJ1-4; no firm D call. The CDR3 runs to 15 residues. The germline V and J ends were trimmed by 5 bases and 0 bases, with 10 bases remaining between them. Germline V lookup: CDR1 SEHNR, CDR2 FQNEAQ (reference sequence). The CDR3 protein is CASSAQRATNEKLFF. The CDR3 bases are TGTGCCAGCAGCGCTCAGAGGGCAACTAATGAAAAACTGTTTTTT.

Concerning this clonotype itself: At one of its ends the junction is not consistent with the germline gene, which may arise from a read error. This rearrangement joins TRBV5-4 to TRBJ1-1, with D hard to call. Germline CDR1 SGHNT, CDR2 YYREEE (reference sequence). CDR3 length: 12 residues. The CDR3 loop is CASSLVATEASF. The CDR3 DNA sequence: TGTGCCAGCAGCTTGGTTGCCACTGAAGCTTCCTTT.

The rearrangement uses TRBV5-1 and TRBJ2-7, with D maybe TRBD2 (5 bases). Germline CDR1 reads SGHRS; CDR2 reads YFSETQ. This CDR3 is 16 amino acids long. V dropped 0 bases and J dropped 0 bases, with 13 bases sitting between them. CDR3 region: CASSLGRSDPSYEQYF. CDR3 bases: TGCGCCAGCAGCTTGGGGCGTAGCGACCCCTCCTACGAGCAGTACTTC.

The rearrangement links TRBV14 to TRBJ1-4, with TRBD1 matching 7 bases. The germline V gene has CDR1 SGHDN and CDR2 FVKESK. CDR3 length: 16 amino acids. V shed 0 bases and J 4 bases; nucleotides not matched to a gene: 5. The CDR3: CASSQEIGTVNEKLFF. CDR3 DNA: TGTGCCAGCAGCCAAGAAATTGGGACAGTTAATGAAAAACTGTTTTTT.

This clonotype appeared many times. The chain joins TRBV12-3 or TRBV12-4 to TRBJ2-3, with 11 bases fitting TRBD2. V lost 4 bases to trimming and J lost 5 bases; unmatched junction nucleotides: 11. The CDR3 runs 17 residues. The CDR3 DNA sequence: TGTGCCAGCAGTTCCCGAGTAGCGGGAGGGCCGAGAGATACGCAGTATTTT. Encoded protein: CASSSRVAGGPRDTQYF.

The table lists this clonotype with a count of one. V gene TRBV7-2 combines with J gene TRBJ2-1; 10 bases agree with TRBD2. CDR1 is SGHTA, CDR2 FQGNSA, per germline. This CDR3 has 19 residues. J lost 0 bases, V lost 5 bases, and 13 bases had no gene match. The CDR3 loop reads CASSHAYLLAGPSYNEQFF. CDR3 bases: TGTGCCAGCAGCCACGCCTACCTACTAGCGGGACCCTCCTACAATGAGCAGTTCTTC.

This sequence joins TRBV6-1 and TRBJ2-3; D is uncertain. Germline assignment: CDR1 MNHNS and CDR2 SASEGT. The CDR3 runs to 15 residues. Trimming stripped 3 bases from V and 0 bases from J, with 10 bases between. The DNA of the CDR3 is TGTGCCAGCAGTGACCCTTTATCTAGCACAGATACGCAGTATTTT. It encodes CASSDPLSSTDTQYF.

This clonotype was seen ten or more times. The chain has TRBV12-3 or TRBV12-4 and TRBJ2-1; D is perhaps TRBD2 (5 bases). The CDR3 extends over 15 amino acids. V lost 6 bases and J lost 2, with 14 bases in between. Here the CDR3 reads CASSLSGSPYNEQFF. DNA for the CDR3: TGTGCCAGCAGCTTGAGTGGGAGCCCCTACAATGAGCAGTTCTTC.

At least ten counts were recorded for this clonotype. This rearrangement joins TRBV20-1 to TRBJ2-1, with D possibly being TRBD2 (5 bases). The CDR3 runs to 12 residues. Germline V CDR1 and CDR2: DFQATT, SNEGSKA (reference sequence). Deletions cut 4 bases from V and 8 bases from J, with 12 bases between. CDR3 protein: CSATIEGDEQFF. The CDR3 region has the DNA TGCAGTGCTACCATAGAGGGTGATGAGCAGTTCTTC.

This clonotype was observed a handful of times. V gene TRBV5-1 combines with J gene TRBJ2-2; D gene ambiguous. The CDR3 runs to 13 residues. V was clipped by 5 bases and J by 0 bases, with 5 bases between them. From germline, CDR1 is SGHRS and CDR2 YFSETQ. The DNA for the CDR3 is TGCGCCAGCAGACTGACGAACACCGGGGAGCTGTTTTTT. Translating it yields CASRLTNTGELFF.

This clonotype was counted between two and nine times. At one end, the junction sequence differs from germline, possibly due to a read error. The chain is built from TRBV11-2 and TRBJ2-1; D may be TRBD2 (6 bases). Germline CDR1 is SGHAT and CDR2 is FQNNGV. This CDR3 comprises 13 residues. The chain's CDR3 is CANSLGGVNEQFF. The CDR3 region has the DNA TGTGCCAACAGCTTAGGAGGGGTGAATGAGCAGTTCTTC.

This clonotype has ten or more counts. At one boundary the junction diverges from the germline segment, which might be a read error. The rearrangement uses TRBV7-9 and TRBJ2-7, with D uncertain. CDR1 and CDR2 from the germline V gene are SEHNR and FQNEAQ (reference sequence). The CDR3 loop spans 14 amino acids. The DNA of the CDR3 is TGTGCCAGCAGTTTAGCCGGCGGTGACGTCGAGCAGTACTTC. This encodes CASSLAGGDVEQYF.

The rearrangement joins TRBV12-3 or TRBV12-4 to TRBJ2-1; D is undetermined. The CDR3 sequence is 11 residues long. V dropped 2 bases and J dropped 9 bases, with 5 bases sitting between them. CDR3 protein: CASSLMFEQFF. The CDR3 DNA reads TGTGCCAGCAGTTTAATGTTTGAGCAGTTCTTC.

This clonotype was found a few times. This chain uses TRBV20-1 with TRBJ2-1; 9 bases are shared with TRBD2. Per germline, CDR1 DFQATT and CDR2 SNEGSKA (reference sequence). CDR3 length equals 17 residues. The V gene end was trimmed by 3 bases and the J gene end by 0 bases; junction bases not matched to a gene: 9. The CDR3 bases are TGCAGTGCTAGTTTGGCGGGAGGGCCTCGCTCCTACAATGAGCAGTTCTTC. Translation gives CSASLAGGPRSYNEQFF.

At least ten counts were recorded for this clonotype. This chain connects TRBV7-8 to TRBJ2-2; 9 bases line up with TRBD2. Germline CDR1 SGHVS, CDR2 FQNEAQ. Trimming at V came to 1 base and at J to 6 bases, leaving 3 bases not matched to a gene. The CDR3 consists of 15 residues. Written as DNA, the CDR3 is TGTGCCAGCAGCTTAGTCGTAGCGGGAGCCGGGGAGCTGTTTTTT. This codes for CASSLVVAGAGELFF.

The chain employs TRBV18 and TRBJ2-3; D ambiguous. This CDR3 is 14 amino acids long. Germline V lookup: CDR1 KGHSH, CDR2 LQKENI. The V and J ends lost 6 bases and 2 bases respectively, with 12 bases between them. The CDR3 DNA reads TGTGCCAGCTCCCCTAACACGTACACAGATACGCAGTATTTT. Translation: CASSPNTYTDTQYF.

This clonotype was recorded at least ten times. This chain connects TRBV7-3 to TRBJ2-2, with 7 nucleotides matching TRBD2. The V segment lost 1 base and the J segment 7 bases; nucleotides outside the gene matches: 3. Germline V gene data show CDR1 as SGHTA and CDR2 as FQGTGA. This CDR3 spans 14 amino acids. The CDR3 region is CASSLIGGNGELFF. The CDR3 nucleotides read TGTGCCAGCAGCTTAATCGGGGGGAACGGGGAGCTGTTTTTT.

The sample holds a few counts of this clonotype. The chain couples TRBV6-4 to TRBJ1-1, with D possibly being TRBD1 (5 bases). The V and J ends lost 7 bases and 7 bases respectively, with 10 bases between them. This CDR3 has 11 residues. Germline CDR1 MRHNA, CDR2 SNTAGT. For the CDR3, the DNA is TGTGCCAGCACCCAGGGCATTGAAGCTTTCTTT. This gives the protein CASTQGIEAFF.

In its sample, this clonotype was seen many times. The chain is built from TRBV2 and TRBJ2-3; D remains unclear. The CDR3 totals 14 residues. CDR1 SNHLY and CDR2 FYNNEI come from the germline V gene. V was shortened by 2 bases and J by 2 bases, with 8 bases between the two germline ends. CDR3 DNA sequence: TGTGCCAGCAGTGAACTCCATTTCACAGATACGCAGTATTTT. It codes for CASSELHFTDTQYF. The complete variable domain, with remaining parts taken from reference TRBV2 and TRBJ2-3, reads EPEVTQTPSHQVTQMGQEVILRCVPISNHLYFYWYRQILGQKVEFLVSFYNNEISEKSEIFDDQFSVERPDGSNFTLKIRSTKLEDSAMYFCASSELHFTDTQYFGPGTRLTVL.

This clonotype occurred many times. The chain carries TRBV29-1 and TRBJ1-1; no firm D call. The V and J ends lost 6 bases and 0 bases respectively, with 2 bases between them. The germline V gene encodes CDR1 SQVTM and CDR2 ANQGSEA. There are 10 residues in the CDR3. As DNA, the CDR3 is TGCAGCGTGATGAACACTGAAGCTTTCTTT. Its protein product is CSVMNTEAFF.